This T cell receptor (beta chain) is from a study of blood T cell repertoires in COVID-19. Germline CDR1 is SGHDT and CDR2 is YYEEEE. Trimming shortened V by 3 bases and J by 2 bases, and 8 bases separated the two germline ends. The CDR3 is made up of 13 amino acids. Participants came from some 23 US areas, aged about 18 to 90 years. Recovered Cohort 3 donors showed two negative PCRs, clearance, or symptom resolution. Produced via immunoSEQ multiplex PCR; TCRdb's table is partial and in-frame only. The sample contains around 380,000 clones, approximately 87% of which appear only once. The receptor was isolated from a man aged 30 to 45 who had recovered from COVID-19. The specimen sequenced was PBMCs or T cells enriched from blood (not recorded which). The chain joins TRBV5-6 to TRBJ1-2, with D tentatively TRBD1 (6 bases). CDR3 in amino acids: CASSWQGNYGYTF. CDR3 DNA sequence: TGTGCCAGCAGCTGGCAGGGGAACTATGGCTACACCTTC.